This TCR beta chain was captured in a study of cytotoxic CD8 clonotypes in ibrutinib-treated CLL. Study overall: Specimens for response were gathered following a median around a year of therapy, spanning 6 to 36. On average, more than 90,000 productive rearrangements and 255,043 productive templates per sample.

Germline lookup yields CDR1 LNHNV and CDR2 YYDKDF (reference sequence). This CDR3 is built from 17 residues. The V end lost 3 bases, the J end lost 7 bases, and 25 bases lay between the germline ends. General study findings and limits: Clonality went up at ibrutinib response and then declined back toward baseline at progression.

The table came from immunoSEQ multiplex PCR; TCRdb's copy has only in-frame clones and leaves some out. The data contain about 120,000 clones, 75% to 90% of them singletons. Worth noting for this clone: What it binds is not known.

The sequence was obtained from a human donor with chronic lymphocytic leukemia. The input for sequencing was PBMCs, taken after 24 months of ibrutinib treatment. The chain has TRBV15 and TRBJ2-7; D may correspond to TRBD1 or TRBD2 (5 bases each). The CDR3 region is CATSRAGGGIGAREQYF. The CDR3, as DNA: TGTGCCACCAGCAGGGCTGGTGGGGGTATTGGAGCTAGGGAGCAGTACTTC. Combining the CDR3 with reference TRBV15 and TRBJ2-7 gives the whole variable domain DAMVIQNPRYQVTQFGKPVTLSCSQTLNHNVMYWYQQKSSQAPKLLFHYYDKDFNNEADTPDNFQSRRPNTSFCFLDIRSPGLGDTAMYLCATSRAGGGIGAREQYFGPGTRLTVT.